The 9 T cell receptor beta chains presented below share a single source sample, sequenced in a study of blood T cell repertoires in COVID-19. Profiled with immunoSEQ multiplex PCR; TCRdb holds only in-frame clones, not every one. The table shows 300,000 to 400,000 clones, with 80% to 90% occurring only once. The specimen sequenced was peripheral blood. The source of these receptors is a woman aged 45-60 years with COVID-19, enrolled during active disease.

The chain uses TRBV7-9 and TRBJ2-3; 10 positions match TRBD2. Trimming at V came to 1 base and at J to 7 bases, leaving 8 bases not matched to a gene. This CDR3 is built from 16 residues. Germline lookup yields CDR1 SEHNR and CDR2 FQNEAQ (reference sequence). CDR3 DNA sequence: TGTGCCAGCAGCTTAGGGGCTAGCGGGAGTATTAATACGCAGTATTTT. Translated, it gives CASSLGASGSINTQYF.

The V and J genes are TRBV18 and TRBJ1-1, with D maybe TRBD1 (5 bases). Trimming shortened V by 4 bases and J by 5 bases, and 14 bases separated the two germline ends. In germline, CDR1 is KGHSH, CDR2 LQKENI. This CDR3 contains 14 residues. The CDR3 reads CASSRLGGETEAFF. CDR3 nucleotide sequence: TGTGCCAGCTCACGCTTGGGGGGAGAAACTGAAGCTTTCTTT.

This clone was seen more than once but under ten times. The rearrangement joins TRBV28 to TRBJ1-2; D ambiguous. CDR1 is MDHEN and CDR2 is SYDVKM in the germline V gene. There are 11 residues in the CDR3. The V end was cut by 3 bases, the J end by 13 bases, with 12 bases between. The CDR3 is CASSFERVSTF. CDR3 nucleotide sequence: TGTGCCAGCAGTTTTGAGCGTGTGAGCACCTTC.

This clone came up once. This chain links TRBV4-2 with TRBJ2-4, with 10 positions matching TRBD1. Germline CDR1 reads LGHNA; CDR2 reads YNFKEQ. The CDR3 sequence is 16 residues long. With 0 bases clipped from V and 10 bases from J, the junction kept 9 bases outside the gene matches. CDR3 residues: CASSQDLTGTGVIQYF. CDR3 nucleotide sequence: TGTGCCAGCAGCCAAGACCTTACCGGGACAGGGGTTATTCAGTACTTC.

The chain is built from TRBV5-6 and TRBJ1-4, with 8 bases aligning to TRBD1. The V segment lost 4 bases and the J segment 6 bases; nucleotides outside the gene matches: 8. Per the germline V gene, CDR1 is SGHDT and CDR2 is YYEEEE. The CDR3 runs 15 residues. The CDR3 here is CASSRGQGRDEKLFF. CDR3 sequence (DNA): TGTGCCAGCAGCCGCGGACAGGGTAGGGATGAAAAACTGTTTTTT.

This rearrangement joins TRBV2 to TRBJ1-1; D remains ambiguous. V lost 6 bases to trimming and J lost 5 bases, with 7 bases between them. This CDR3 region has 11 residues. Per the germline V gene, CDR1 is SNHLY and CDR2 is FYNNEI. The CDR3 sequence: CASSDMTEAFF. The CDR3 DNA follows: TGTGCCAGCAGCGACATGACTGAAGCTTTCTTT.

This CDR3 reads CASSLGDRGNSPLHF. In DNA form, the CDR3 reads TGTGCCAGCAGTTTAGGGGACAGGGGAAATTCACCCCTCCACTTT. The chain recombines TRBV27 with TRBJ1-6, with TRBD1 identical over 10 bases. V lost 2 bases and J lost 7; bases outside the gene matches: 2. This CDR3 has 15 amino acids. The germline V gene has CDR1 MNHEY and CDR2 SMNVEV (reference sequence).

The CDR3 protein is CASSWGSNTEAFF. The CDR3 nucleotides are TGTGCCAGCAGCTGGGGCTCCAACACTGAAGCTTTCTTT. This chain links TRBV5-8 with TRBJ1-1; TRBD1 might be the D (5 bases). Germline CDR1 reads SGHTS; CDR2 reads YDEGEE. Trimming pared 3 bases from V and 2 bases from J, leaving 8 bases between. There are 13 residues in the CDR3.

On this clone itself: This CDR3 is also generated by other DNA sequences in the sample. The gene calls are TRBV7-9 and TRBJ1-5; possibly TRBD1 for D (6 bases). Trimming left V 1 base short and J 0 bases short, with 10 bases between. Germline CDR1 and CDR2: SEHNR and FQNEAQ (reference sequence). This CDR3 comprises 16 residues. As DNA, the CDR3 is TGTGCCAGCAGCTTAGGGGCAGGGGATAGCAATCAGCCCCAGCATTTT. Protein product: CASSLGAGDSNQPQHF.